Shown below are 19 T cell receptor beta chains from a single sample sequenced in a study of CD8 T cells in Susac syndrome. With random hexamers, 0.5 to 1 ug RNA was reverse transcribed. TCRdb fed the immunoSEQ multiplex PCR reads into MiXCR, producing one record per CDR3 protein. The sample carries about 140,000 distinct CDR3 sequences, 90% to 95% recorded once. The sequencing sample was made of CD8+ T cells from PBMCs. Every receptor here comes from a human donor in good health.

V gene TRBV27 combines with J gene TRBJ2-3, with D perhaps TRBD2 (6 bases). There are 12 residues in the CDR3. The germline V gene encodes CDR1 MNHEY and CDR2 SMNVEV (reference sequence). The V end was cut by 5 bases, the J end by 8 bases, with 11 bases between. CDR3 nucleotides: TGTGCCAGCAGTCCTAGCGCCGGTACGCAGTATTTT. Protein sequence: CASSPSAGTQYF.

The rearrangement uses TRBV5-1 and TRBJ2-7; D not resolved. This CDR3 is built from 13 residues. V lost 4 bases to trimming and J lost 0 bases, with 8 bases between them. Germline V lookup: CDR1 SGHRS, CDR2 YFSETQ. CDR3 sequence reads: CASSGESSYEQYF. In DNA form, the CDR3 reads TGCGCCAGCAGCGGAGAAAGCTCCTACGAGCAGTACTTC.

The chain is built from TRBV4-3 and TRBJ1-3, with no clear D. This CDR3 spans 16 amino acids. V was trimmed by 3 bases and J by 0 bases, leaving 12 bases between them. Per germline, CDR1 LGHNA and CDR2 YSLEER. CDR3 amino acids: CASSQYSSASGNTIYF. CDR3 coding DNA: TGCGCCAGCAGCCAGTACTCAAGTGCCTCTGGAAACACCATATATTTT.

The rearrangement joins TRBV20-1 to TRBJ1-2; D is unclear. Trimming stripped 0 bases from V and 0 bases from J, with 8 bases between. Germline-derived CDR1 and CDR2 are DFQATT and SNEGSKA (reference sequence). The CDR3 consists of 14 residues. CDR3 sequence reads: CSARDLGTNYGYTF. DNA for the CDR3: TGCAGTGCTAGAGATCTTGGCACTAACTATGGCTACACCTTC.

This clonotype was found once. The chain joins TRBV28 to TRBJ1-2; D might be TRBD1 (6 bases). Trimming took 10 bases from V and 6 from J, leaving 21 bases between them. CDR1 is MDHEN, CDR2 SYDVKM, per germline. The CDR3 loop spans 14 amino acids. In nucleotides, the CDR3 is TGTGCCATCCTACCGGGACACCTTAGCGATGGCTACACCTTC. The encoded protein is CAILPGHLSDGYTF.

The chain employs TRBV2 and TRBJ1-2, with no clear D. This CDR3 is 13 amino acids long. The germline V and J ends were trimmed by 7 bases and 8 bases, with 17 bases remaining between them. Germline lookup yields CDR1 SNHLY and CDR2 FYNNEI. This chain's CDR3 is CASMRGDPGGYTF. The CDR3 DNA sequence: TGTGCCAGCATGCGGGGAGACCCGGGGGGCTACACCTTC.

V gene TRBV12-3 or TRBV12-4 combines with J gene TRBJ2-2, with D hard to call. The CDR3 is 12 amino acids. V was clipped by 7 bases and J by 9 bases, with 12 bases between them. CDR3 loop: CASTPDTWELFF. The CDR3 DNA reads TGTGCCAGCACTCCGGATACTTGGGAGCTGTTTTTT.

V gene TRBV29-1 combines with J gene TRBJ2-7, with 8 bases identical to TRBD1. V lost 3 bases to trimming and J lost 3 bases; unmatched junction nucleotides: 19. Germline values: CDR1 SQVTM, CDR2 ANQGSEA. The CDR3 covers 18 residues. CDR3 in DNA: TGCAGCGTTGAGGGAAGGGACAGGCTGCCCGTGCCAATCTACGAGCAGTACTTC. Translating it yields CSVEGRDRLPVPIYEQYF.

V is TRBV7-9 and J is TRBJ2-1; possibly TRBD2 for D (6 bases). Germline-derived CDR1 and CDR2 are SEHNR and FQNEAQ (reference sequence). This CDR3 comprises 15 residues. Trimming shortened V by 0 bases and J by 7 bases, and 13 bases separated the two germline ends. The chain's CDR3 is CASSLALGGWNEQFF. Here the CDR3 DNA reads TGTGCCAGCAGCTTAGCGCTTGGGGGGTGGAATGAGCAGTTCTTC.

The chain is built from TRBV6-2 or TRBV6-3 and TRBJ2-1; D unclear. The CDR3 loop spans 13 amino acids. Germline lookup yields CDR1 MNHEY and CDR2 SVGEGT. Trimming left V 2 bases short and J 2 bases short, with 4 bases between. The CDR3 sequence: CASSYGTYNEQFF. The CDR3 nucleotides read TGTGCCAGCAGTTACGGGACCTACAATGAGCAGTTCTTC.

The chain carries TRBV20-1 and TRBJ2-1; 8 nucleotides align to TRBD1. V shed 5 bases and J 6 bases; nucleotides not matched to a gene: 6. This CDR3 is 13 amino acids long. Germline V gene lookup returns CDR1 DFQATT and CDR2 SNEGSKA (reference sequence). The CDR3 DNA reads TGCAGTGCTCCGGGACAGGTATCCAATGAGCAGTTCTTC. Its translation: CSAPGQVSNEQFF.

This clonotype is a singleton in its sample. The CDR3 reads CASSQDLTGYNEQFF. In DNA form, the CDR3 reads TGTGCCAGCAGCCAAGATCTTACTGGCTACAATGAGCAGTTCTTC. The chain employs TRBV14 and TRBJ2-1; D uncertain. Deletions cut 0 bases from V and 3 bases from J, with 9 bases between. CDR1 is SGHDN and CDR2 is FVKESK in the germline V gene. This CDR3 has 15 residues.

This chain joins TRBV29-1 and TRBJ2-4; D may be TRBD2 (6 bases). V lost 1 base, J lost 3 bases, and 16 bases lay in between. The germline CDR1 and CDR2 sequences are SQVTM and ANQGSEA. The CDR3 is made up of 16 amino acids. The CDR3 DNA follows: TGCAGCGTTGAAGCGGAGGGCAGGCACTTCAAAAACATTCAGTACTTC. Protein product: CSVEAEGRHFKNIQYF.

The gene calls are TRBV15 and TRBJ2-3; 8 nucleotides match TRBD2. Looked up from germline, CDR1 is LNHNV and CDR2 is YYDKDF (reference sequence). The CDR3 length is 16 residues. V shed 0 bases, J shed 4 bases, and the junction held 6 bases outside the gene matches. CDR3 sequence: CATSRDQREWADTQYF. CDR3 nucleotide sequence: TGTGCCACCAGCAGAGACCAGCGGGAGTGGGCAGATACGCAGTATTTT.

J is TRBJ2-2 and V is TRBV27, with a possible D match to TRBD2 (7 bases). The CDR3 runs 16 residues. V was shortened by 5 bases and J by 2 bases, with 15 bases between the two germline ends. Germline V gives CDR1 MNHEY, CDR2 SMNVEV (reference sequence). CDR3 nucleotide sequence: TGTGCCAGCAGTCCCTTAGGGGGGGTTAACACCGGGGAGCTGTTTTTT. It codes for CASSPLGGVNTGELFF.

This chain uses TRBV15 with TRBJ2-1, with D possibly TRBD2 on 5 matching bases. V lost 5 bases, J lost 4 bases, and 12 bases lay in between. The CDR3 is 14 amino acids. Germline CDR1 LNHNV, CDR2 YYDKDF (reference sequence). The CDR3 sequence is CATSPESGYNEQFF. The DNA of the CDR3 is TGTGCCACCAGCCCCGAAAGCGGATACAATGAGCAGTTCTTC.

The J gene is TRBJ1-5, the V gene TRBV23-1; possible D gene TRBD1, 5 bases. TRBV23-1 is filed as an ORF, its function uncertain. CDR3 length: 13 amino acids. V shed 2 bases and J shed 7 bases, with 9 bases lying between them. The CDR3 spells CASSQGAWQPQHF. CDR3 DNA sequence: TGCGCCAGCAGTCAAGGGGCATGGCAGCCCCAGCATTTT.

This chain links TRBV2 with TRBJ2-3; TRBD2 agrees at 10 bases. From germline, CDR1 is SNHLY and CDR2 FYNNEI. Germline trimming cut 7 bases from V and 1 base from J; bases unmatched to any gene: 5. The length of the CDR3 is 15 residues. The CDR3 loop reads CASNPGTSGTDTQYF. DNA for the CDR3: TGTGCCAGCAATCCCGGGACTAGCGGCACAGATACGCAGTATTTT.

This chain joins TRBV4-3 and TRBJ2-3; 10 bases align to TRBD2. The V gene end was trimmed by 0 bases and the J gene end by 2 bases; junction bases not matched to a gene: 5. The CDR3 is 17 amino acids. Germline-derived CDR1 and CDR2 are LGHNA and YSLEER. This CDR3 is CASSQDWTSGNTDTQYF. CDR3 in DNA: TGCGCCAGCAGCCAAGATTGGACTAGCGGAAACACAGATACGCAGTATTTT.